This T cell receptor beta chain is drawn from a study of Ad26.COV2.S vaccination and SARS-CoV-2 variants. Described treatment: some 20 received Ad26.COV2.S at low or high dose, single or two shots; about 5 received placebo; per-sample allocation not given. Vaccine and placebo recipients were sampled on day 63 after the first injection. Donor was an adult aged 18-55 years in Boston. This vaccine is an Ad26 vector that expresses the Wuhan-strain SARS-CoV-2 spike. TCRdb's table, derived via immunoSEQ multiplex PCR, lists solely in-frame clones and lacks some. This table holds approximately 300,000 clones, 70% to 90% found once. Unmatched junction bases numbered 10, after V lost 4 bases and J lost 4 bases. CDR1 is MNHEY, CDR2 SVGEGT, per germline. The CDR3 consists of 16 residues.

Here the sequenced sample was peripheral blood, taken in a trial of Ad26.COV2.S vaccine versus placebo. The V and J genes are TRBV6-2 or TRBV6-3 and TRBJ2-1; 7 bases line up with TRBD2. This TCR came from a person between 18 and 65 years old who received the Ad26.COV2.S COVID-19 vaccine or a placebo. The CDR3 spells CASSSFAAGEYNEQFF. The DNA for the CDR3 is TGTGCCAGCAGTTCCTTTGCTGCGGGGGAGTACAATGAGCAGTTCTTC.